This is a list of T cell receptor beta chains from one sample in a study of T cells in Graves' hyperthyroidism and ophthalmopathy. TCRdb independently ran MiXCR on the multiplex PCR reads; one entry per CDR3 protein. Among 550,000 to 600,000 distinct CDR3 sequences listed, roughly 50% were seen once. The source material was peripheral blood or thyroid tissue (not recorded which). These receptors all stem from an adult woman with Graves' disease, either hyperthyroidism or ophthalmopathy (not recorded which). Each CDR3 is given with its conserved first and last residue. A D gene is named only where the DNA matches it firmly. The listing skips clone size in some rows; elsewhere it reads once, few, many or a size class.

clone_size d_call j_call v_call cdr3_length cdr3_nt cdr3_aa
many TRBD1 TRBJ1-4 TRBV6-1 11 TGTGCCAGCCGGACAGGAGAAAAACTGTTTTTT CASRTGEKLFF
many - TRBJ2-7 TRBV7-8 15 TGTGCCAGCAGCTTAGATCACACCGGCCCTGGGGAGCAGTACTTC CASSLDHTGPGEQYF
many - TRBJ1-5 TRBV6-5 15 TGTGCCAGCAGTTACTCGGGACACCATAATCAGCCCCAGCATTTT CASSYSGHHNQPQHF
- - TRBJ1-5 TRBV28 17 TGTGCCACCGGGGCGGAGAGATTTCTTTATAGCAATCAGCCCCAGCATTTT CATGAERFLYSNQPQHF
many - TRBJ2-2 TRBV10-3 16 TGTGCCATCAGTGAGAAGGGACCCATTCGAGCCGGGGAGCTGTTTTTT CAISEKGPIRAGELFF
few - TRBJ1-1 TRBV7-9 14 TGTGCTTCGAACCCGGGACGCAAGAACACTGAAGCTTTCTTT CASNPGRKNTEAFF
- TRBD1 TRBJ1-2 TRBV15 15 TGTGCCACCAGCTCTTCGCGGGGGACAGTTAGGGGCTACACCTTC CATSSSRGTVRGYTF
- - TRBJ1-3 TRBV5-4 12 TGTGCCAGCAGCATTGGAGGGGAATTACCCGCCTTT CASSIGGELPAF
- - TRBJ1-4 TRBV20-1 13 TGCAGTGCTAGAGCGGGGCAAGGGGAAAAACTGTTTTTT CSARAGQGEKLFF
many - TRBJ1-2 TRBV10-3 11 TGTGCCATCGGGTCGGGCTATGGCTACACCTTC CAIGSGYGYTF
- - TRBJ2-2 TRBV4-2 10 TGTGCCAGCATTGGCGGGGAGCTGTTTTTT CASIGGELFF
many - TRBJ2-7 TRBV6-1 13 TGTGCCAGCAGGGTGGACAACTCCTACGAGCAGTACTTC CASRVDNSYEQYF
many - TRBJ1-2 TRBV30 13 TGTGCCTGGCTATCCAGGATTTCCTATGGCTACACCTTC CAWLSRISYGYTF
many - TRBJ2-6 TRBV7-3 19 TGTGCCAGCAGCTGGAGGGGGCCCGGTTCGGAGGTCGGGGCCAACGTCCTGACTTTC CASSWRGPGSEVGANVLTF
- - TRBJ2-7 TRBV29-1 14 TGCAGCAGTGAAGGGCTAGCGAGCTCCTACGAGCAGTACTTC CSSEGLASSYEQYF
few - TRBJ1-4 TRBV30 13 TGTGCCTGGGGAATCGGGCCTAATGAAAAACTGTTTTTT CAWGIGPNEKLFF
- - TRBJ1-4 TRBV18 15 TGTGCCAGCTCACGCCCTTCTCAGCATAATGAAAAACTGTTTTTT CASSRPSQHNEKLFF
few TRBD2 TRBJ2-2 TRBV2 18 TGTGCCAGCAGTGAAGGGGAGACTCTAGCGGGTAACACCGGGGAGCTGTTTTTT CASSEGETLAGNTGELFF
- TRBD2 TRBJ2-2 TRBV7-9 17 TGTGCCAGCAGCTTGGTTCGGCGGGAGAGCGACACCGGGGAGCTGTTTTTT CASSLVRRESDTGELFF
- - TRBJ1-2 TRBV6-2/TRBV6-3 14 TGTGCCAGCAGTTCCCGGGGACTTCTTTATGGCTACACCTTC CASSSRGLLYGYTF
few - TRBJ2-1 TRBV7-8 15 TGTGCCAGCAGCTTAAGGTGGCAGAGATACAATGAGCAGTTCTTC CASSLRWQRYNEQFF
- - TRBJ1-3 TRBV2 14 TGTGCCAACCCGGGTGACGAGCAGTATGACACCATATATTTT CANPGDEQYDTIYF
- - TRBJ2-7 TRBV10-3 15 TGTGCCATCAGGGGGTCGAGGGAGACCCTTCACGAGCAGTACTTC CAIRGSRETLHEQYF
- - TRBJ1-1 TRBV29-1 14 TGCAGCGTTGAAGGTTGGCAGGGTGAAACTGAAGCTTTCTTT CSVEGWQGETEAFF
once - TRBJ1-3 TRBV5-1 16 TGCGCCAGCAGCTTCTTTGACCAGGGTGACGGCTACACCATATATTTT CASSFFDQGDGYTIYF
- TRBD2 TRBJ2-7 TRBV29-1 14 TGCAGCGCCAGGGGGAGCGGGGGGGCCACCGAGCAGTACTTC CSARGSGGATEQYF